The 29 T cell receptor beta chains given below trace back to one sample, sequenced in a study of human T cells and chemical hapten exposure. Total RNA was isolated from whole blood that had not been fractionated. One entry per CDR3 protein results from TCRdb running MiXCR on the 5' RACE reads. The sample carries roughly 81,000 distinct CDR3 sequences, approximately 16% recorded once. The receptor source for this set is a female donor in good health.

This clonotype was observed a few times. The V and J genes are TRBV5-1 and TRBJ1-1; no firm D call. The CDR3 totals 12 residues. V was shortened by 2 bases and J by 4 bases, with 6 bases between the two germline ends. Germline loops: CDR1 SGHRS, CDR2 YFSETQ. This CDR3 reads CASSFEGTEAFF. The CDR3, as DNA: TGCGCCAGCAGCTTTGAGGGCACTGAAGCTTTCTTT.

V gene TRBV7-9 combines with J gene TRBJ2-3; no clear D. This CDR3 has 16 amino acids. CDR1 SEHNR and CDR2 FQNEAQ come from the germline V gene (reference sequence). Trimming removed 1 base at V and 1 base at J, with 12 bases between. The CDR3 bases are TGTGCCAGCAGCTTAGAAGGCCTGGCGGGCACAGATACGCAGTATTTT. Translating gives CASSLEGLAGTDTQYF.

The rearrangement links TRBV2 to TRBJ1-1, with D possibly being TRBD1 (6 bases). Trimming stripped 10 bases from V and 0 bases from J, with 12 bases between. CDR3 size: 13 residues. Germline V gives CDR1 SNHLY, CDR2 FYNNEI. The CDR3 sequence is CATRGSMNTEAFF. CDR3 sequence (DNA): TGTGCCACCAGGGGCAGCATGAACACTGAAGCTTTCTTT.

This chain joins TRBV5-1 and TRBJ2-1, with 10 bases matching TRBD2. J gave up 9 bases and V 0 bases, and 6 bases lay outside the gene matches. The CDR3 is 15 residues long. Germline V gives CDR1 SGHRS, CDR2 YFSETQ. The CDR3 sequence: CASSLEASGGGEQFF. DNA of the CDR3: TGCGCCAGCAGCTTGGAGGCTAGCGGGGGAGGTGAGCAGTTCTTC.

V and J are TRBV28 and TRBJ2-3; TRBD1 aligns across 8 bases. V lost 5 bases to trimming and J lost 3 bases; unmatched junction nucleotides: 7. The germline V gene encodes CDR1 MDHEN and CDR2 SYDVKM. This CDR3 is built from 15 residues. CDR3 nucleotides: TGTGCCAGCAGTCTTCCCGGGACAGGTACAGATACGCAGTATTTT. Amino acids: CASSLPGTGTDTQYF. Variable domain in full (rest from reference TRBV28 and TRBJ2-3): DVKVTQSSRYLVKRTGEKVFLECVQDMDHENMFWYRQDPGLGLRLIYFSYDVKMKEKGDIPEGYSVSREKKERFSLILESASTNQTSMYLCASSLPGTGTDTQYFGPGTRLTVL.

CDR3 sequence (DNA): TGTGCCAGCGGGACAGTGTTCTCTGGGGCCAACGTCCTGACTTTC. Translating it yields CASGTVFSGANVLTF. The rearrangement links TRBV3-1 to TRBJ2-6, with 7 nucleotides matching TRBD1. This CDR3 is 15 amino acids long. The trim removed 8 bases at V and 0 bases at J, leaving 4 bases unmatched. From germline, CDR1 is LGHDT and CDR2 YNNKEL (reference sequence).

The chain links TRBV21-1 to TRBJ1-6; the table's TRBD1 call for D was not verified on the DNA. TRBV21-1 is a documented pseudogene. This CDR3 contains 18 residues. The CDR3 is CASSLIEAQDSLNSPLHF. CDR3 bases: TGTGCCAGCAGCTTAATAGAAGCCCAAGACAGCCTTAATTCACCCCTCCACTTT.

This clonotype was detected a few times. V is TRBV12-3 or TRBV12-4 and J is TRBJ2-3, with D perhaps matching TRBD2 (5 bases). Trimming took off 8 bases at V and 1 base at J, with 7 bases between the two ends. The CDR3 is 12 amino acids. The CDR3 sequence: CASRRGTDTQYF. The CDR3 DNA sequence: TGTGCCAGCCGGCGGGGCACAGATACGCAGTATTTT.

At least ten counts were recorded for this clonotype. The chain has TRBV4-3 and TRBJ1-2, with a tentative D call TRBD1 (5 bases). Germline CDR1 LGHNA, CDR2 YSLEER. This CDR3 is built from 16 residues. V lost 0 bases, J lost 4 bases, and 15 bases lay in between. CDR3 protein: CASSQDWGAEIYGYTF. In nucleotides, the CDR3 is TGCGCCAGCAGCCAAGATTGGGGCGCGGAGATCTATGGCTACACCTTC.

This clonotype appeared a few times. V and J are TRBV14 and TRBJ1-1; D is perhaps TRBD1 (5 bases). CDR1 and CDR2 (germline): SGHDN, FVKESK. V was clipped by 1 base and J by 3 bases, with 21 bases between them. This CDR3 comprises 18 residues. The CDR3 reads CASSQGLGGDLGYTEAFF. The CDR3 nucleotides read TGTGCCAGCAGCCAAGGCTTGGGAGGGGACCTGGGGTACACTGAAGCTTTCTTT.

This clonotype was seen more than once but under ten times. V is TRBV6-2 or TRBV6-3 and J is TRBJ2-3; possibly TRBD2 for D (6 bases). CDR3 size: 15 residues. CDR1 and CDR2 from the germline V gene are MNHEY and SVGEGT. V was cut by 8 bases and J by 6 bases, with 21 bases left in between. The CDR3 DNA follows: TGTGCCAGCCGGCGGGGTCCGACGGGATCGGATACGCAGTATTTT. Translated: CASRRGPTGSDTQYF.

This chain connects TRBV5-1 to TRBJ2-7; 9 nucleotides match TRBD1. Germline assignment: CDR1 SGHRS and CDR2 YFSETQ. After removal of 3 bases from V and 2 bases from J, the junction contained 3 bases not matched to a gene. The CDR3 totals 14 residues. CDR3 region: CASSWGQGTYEQYF. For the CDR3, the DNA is TGCGCCAGCAGCTGGGGACAGGGTACCTACGAGCAGTACTTC.

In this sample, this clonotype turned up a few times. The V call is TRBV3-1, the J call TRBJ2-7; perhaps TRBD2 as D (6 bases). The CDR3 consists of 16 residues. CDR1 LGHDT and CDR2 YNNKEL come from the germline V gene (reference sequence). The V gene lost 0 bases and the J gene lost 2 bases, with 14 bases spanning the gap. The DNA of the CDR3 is TGTGCCAGCAGCCAAGATCATCTGGGAGGACCCTACGAGCAGTACTTC. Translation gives CASSQDHLGGPYEQYF.

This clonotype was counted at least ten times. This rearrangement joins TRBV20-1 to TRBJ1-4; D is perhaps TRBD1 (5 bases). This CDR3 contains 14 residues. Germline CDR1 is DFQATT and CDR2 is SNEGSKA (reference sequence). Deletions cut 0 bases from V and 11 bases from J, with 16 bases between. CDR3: CSARDPSTASKLFF. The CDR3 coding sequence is TGCAGTGCTAGAGATCCCTCGACAGCTTCTAAACTGTTTTTT.

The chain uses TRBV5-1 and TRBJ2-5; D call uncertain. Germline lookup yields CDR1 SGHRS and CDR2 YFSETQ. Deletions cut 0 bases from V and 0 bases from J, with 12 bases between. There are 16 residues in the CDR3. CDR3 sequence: CASSLGARSYQETQYF. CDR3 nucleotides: TGCGCCAGCAGCTTGGGGGCGCGGTCGTACCAAGAGACCCAGTACTTC.

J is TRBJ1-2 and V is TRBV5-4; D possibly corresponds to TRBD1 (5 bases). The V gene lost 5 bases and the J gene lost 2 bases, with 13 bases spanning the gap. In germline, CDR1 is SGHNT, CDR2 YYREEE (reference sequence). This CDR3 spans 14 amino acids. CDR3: CASSSGTRNYGYTF. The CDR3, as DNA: TGTGCCAGCAGTTCCGGGACGCGGAACTATGGCTACACCTTC.

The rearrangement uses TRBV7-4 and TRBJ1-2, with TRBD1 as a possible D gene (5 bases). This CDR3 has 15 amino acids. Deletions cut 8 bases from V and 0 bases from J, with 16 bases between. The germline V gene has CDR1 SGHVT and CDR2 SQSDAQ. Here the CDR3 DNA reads TGTGCCAGCGAGGCGGGGCAGCGACCTAACTATGGCTACACCTTC. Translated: CASEAGQRPNYGYTF.

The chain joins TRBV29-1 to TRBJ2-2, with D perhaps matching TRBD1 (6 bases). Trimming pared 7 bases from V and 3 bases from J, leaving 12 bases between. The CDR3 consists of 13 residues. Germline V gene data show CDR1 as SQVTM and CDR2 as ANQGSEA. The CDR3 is CSGAPGDTGELFF. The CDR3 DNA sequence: TGCAGCGGTGCACCAGGGGACACCGGGGAGCTGTTTTTT.

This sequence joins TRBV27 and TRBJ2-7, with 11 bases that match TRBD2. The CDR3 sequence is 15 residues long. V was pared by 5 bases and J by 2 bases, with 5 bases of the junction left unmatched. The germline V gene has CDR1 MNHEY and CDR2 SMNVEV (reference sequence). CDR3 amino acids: CASSLSGGAPYEQYF. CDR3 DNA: TGTGCCAGCAGTCTTAGCGGGGGGGCTCCCTACGAGCAGTACTTC.

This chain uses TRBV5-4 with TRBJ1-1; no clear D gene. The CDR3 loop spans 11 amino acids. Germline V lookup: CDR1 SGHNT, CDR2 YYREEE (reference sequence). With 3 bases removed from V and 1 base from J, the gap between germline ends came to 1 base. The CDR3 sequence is CASSSNTEAFF. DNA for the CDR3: TGTGCCAGCAGCTCGAACACTGAAGCTTTCTTT.

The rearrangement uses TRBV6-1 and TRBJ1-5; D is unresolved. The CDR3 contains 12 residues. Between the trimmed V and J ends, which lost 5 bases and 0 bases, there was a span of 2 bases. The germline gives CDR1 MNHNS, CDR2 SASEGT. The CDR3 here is CASSISNQPQHF. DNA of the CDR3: TGTGCCAGCAGTATTAGCAATCAGCCCCAGCATTTT.

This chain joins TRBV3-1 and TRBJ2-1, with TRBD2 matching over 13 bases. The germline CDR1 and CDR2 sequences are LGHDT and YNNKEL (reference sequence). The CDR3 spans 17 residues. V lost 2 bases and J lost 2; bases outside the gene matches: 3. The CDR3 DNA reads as TGTGCCAGCAGCCAATCGGGACTAGCGGGGCCCTACAATGAGCAGTTCTTC. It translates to CASSQSGLAGPYNEQFF.

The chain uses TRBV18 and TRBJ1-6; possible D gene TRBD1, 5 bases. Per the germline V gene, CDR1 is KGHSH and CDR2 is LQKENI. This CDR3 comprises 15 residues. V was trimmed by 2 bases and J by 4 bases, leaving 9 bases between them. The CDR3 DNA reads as TGTGCCAGCTCACCAGAAGCAGGGTATAATTCACCCCTCCACTTT. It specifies CASSPEAGYNSPLHF.

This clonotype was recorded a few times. Here the CDR3 DNA reads TGCAGCGTGGTCCGGGGGGCTGTAGATGGCTACACCTTC. It encodes CSVVRGAVDGYTF. The chain links TRBV29-1 to TRBJ1-2, with a possible D match to TRBD1 (6 bases). In germline, CDR1 is SQVTM, CDR2 ANQGSEA. The V gene lost 6 bases and the J gene lost 6 bases, with 17 bases spanning the gap. The CDR3 is 13 amino acids.

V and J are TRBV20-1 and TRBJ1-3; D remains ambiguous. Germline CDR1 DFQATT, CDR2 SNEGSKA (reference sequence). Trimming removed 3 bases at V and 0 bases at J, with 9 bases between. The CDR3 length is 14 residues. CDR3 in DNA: TGCAGTGCTAGGGCGCCAAACTCTGGAAACACCATATATTTT. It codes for CSARAPNSGNTIYF.

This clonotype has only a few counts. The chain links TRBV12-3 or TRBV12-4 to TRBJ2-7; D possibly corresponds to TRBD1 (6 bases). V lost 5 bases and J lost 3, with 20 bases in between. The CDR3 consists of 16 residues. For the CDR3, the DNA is TGTGCCAGCAGTCCCCCGCCTGGCAGGGGAAACTACGAGCAGTACTTC. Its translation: CASSPPPGRGNYEQYF.

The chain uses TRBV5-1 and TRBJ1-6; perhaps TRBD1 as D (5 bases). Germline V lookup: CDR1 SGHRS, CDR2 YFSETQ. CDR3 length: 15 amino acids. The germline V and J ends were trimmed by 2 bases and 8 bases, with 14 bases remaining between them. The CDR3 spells CASSFRASGDSPLHF. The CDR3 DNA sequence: TGCGCCAGCAGCTTCAGGGCGAGCGGGGATTCACCCCTCCACTTT. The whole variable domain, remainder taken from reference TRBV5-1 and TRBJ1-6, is KAGVTQTPRYLIKTRGQQVTLSCSPISGHRSVSWYQQTPGQGLQFLFEYFSETQRNKGNFPGRFSGRQFSNSRSEMNVSTLELGDSALYLCASSFRASGDSPLHFGNGTRLTVT.

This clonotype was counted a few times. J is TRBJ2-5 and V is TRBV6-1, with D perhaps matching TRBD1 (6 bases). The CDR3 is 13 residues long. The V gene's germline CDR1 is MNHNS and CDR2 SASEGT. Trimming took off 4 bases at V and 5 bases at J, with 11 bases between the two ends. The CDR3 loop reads CASSGQVAETQYF. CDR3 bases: TGTGCCAGCAGTGGACAGGTGGCGGAGACCCAGTACTTC.

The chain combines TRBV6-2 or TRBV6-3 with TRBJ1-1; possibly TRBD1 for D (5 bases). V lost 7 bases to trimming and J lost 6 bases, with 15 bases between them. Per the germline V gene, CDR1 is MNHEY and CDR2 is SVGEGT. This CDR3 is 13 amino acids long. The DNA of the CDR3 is TGTGCCAGCACTCTCCAGGGTCGGTCTGAAGCTTTCTTT. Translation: CASTLQGRSEAFF.